This T cell receptor beta chain appears in the sequencing data of a study of T cell responses to AZD1222 COVID-19 vaccine. The study's findings and limits: Two AZD1222 doses significantly raised spike-specific TCR breadth and depth over controls.

Trimming cost V 8 bases and J 7 bases, with 21 bases left between them. Germline CDR1 is MGHDK and CDR2 is SYGVNS. The CDR3 is made up of 15 amino acids. Sequencing used immunoSEQ multiplex PCR; TCRdb keeps in-frame clones, though not all of them. The sample shows 250,000 to 300,000 clones, 90% to 95% of them seen only once. With respect to this clone: Its specificity is unknown.

Second-dose groups at about 4 or about 12 weeks were pooled. The source material was peripheral blood, sampled 28 days after the second AZD1222 dose. This sequence originates from an adult who received the AZD1222 COVID-19 vaccine. The chain joins TRBV25-1 to TRBJ2-1; weak D call: TRBD2 (6 bases). The DNA for the CDR3 is TGTGCCAGCTCCAACGTTCGAGGGAGCGGGAATGAGCAGTTCTTC. As protein: CASSNVRGSGNEQFF.